This TCR beta chain was recovered during a study of T-cell reconstitution after alpha-beta-depleted transplantation in children. Construction of the TCRbeta library involved unique molecular identifiers. TCRdb reprocessed the PCR reads via MiXCR and lists one record per CDR3 protein. The profile shows about 340,000 distinct CDR3 sequences, under 13% of them singletons. The V and J ends lost 5 bases and 0 bases, in that order; junction bases with no gene match: 3. The CDR3 is 13 amino acids. Germline V gene data show CDR1 as SQVTM and CDR2 as ANQGSEA. The table lists this clonotype with many counts. The source is a human donor who donated a stem cell graft to a child with acute lymphoblastic leukemia. Sequenced here: PBMCs from the stem cell graft donor, sampled from the stem cell graft. The chain carries TRBV29-1 and TRBJ1-1, with 7 nucleotides matching TRBD1. The chain's CDR3 is CSVYRGLNTEAFF. The CDR3 DNA is TGCAGCGTTTACAGGGGATTGAACACTGAAGCTTTCTTT.